This TCR beta chain was documented in a study of PD-1 blockade in classical Hodgkin lymphoma. Profiled with immunoSEQ multiplex PCR; TCRdb holds only in-frame clones, not every one. The sample lists about 35,000 clones, over 75% occurring once. Trimming shortened V by 0 bases and J by 4 bases, and 12 bases separated the two germline ends. The length of the CDR3 is 15 residues. The germline V gene encodes CDR1 SGHDN and CDR2 FVKESK. Note on this clone: Its antigen is unknown.

All patients experienced relapse after autologous stem cell transplantation, and brentuximab vedotin exposure was variable. Magnetic depletion of unwanted cells isolated CD4+ T cells from thawed PBMCs. General observations from the study: Only CD4+ TCR diversity, not CD8+, had risen significantly by C4D1. Similar baseline diversity was found in complete responders and newly diagnosed patients. Whatever underlies the repertoire differences (possibly disease activity or prior therapy) remains undefined.

The sequencing here drew on CD4+ T cells from blood, taken at baseline. The chain has TRBV14 and TRBJ1-2; maybe TRBD1 (5 bases). The receptor was isolated from a human donor with classical Hodgkin lymphoma. The CDR3, as DNA: TGTGCCAGCAGCCAAGAAAACCTGGGGGTCTATGGCTACACCTTC. Translated, it gives CASSQENLGVYGYTF.